This record concerns one T cell receptor beta chain sequence. Germline V gives CDR1 LGHDT, CDR2 YNNKEL (reference sequence). The trim removed 1 base at V and 3 bases at J, leaving 4 bases unmatched. The CDR3 runs 15 residues. This sample was taken from a study of blood T cell repertoires in COVID-19. Whole-study context: The United States, Italy and Spain were the sources of the acute and convalescent COVID-19 samples. Nucleic acid was either cDNA or gDNA, and it came from T cells, B-cell-depleted T cells, or PBMCs.

Original processing notes: How many nucleated cells were present was estimated from reference gene primer amplification. Method: immunoSEQ multiplex PCR; TCRdb's copy keeps in-frame clones and lacks some. V and J calls and clone size are given by that table; D and trimming were obtained from the DNA. Among approximately 150,000 clones listed, around 90% were seen once. The chain has TRBV3-1 (or the pseudogene TRBV3-2) and TRBJ2-3, with 7 bases aligning to TRBD2. Sequencing was performed on peripheral blood. This receptor was taken from a man aged 65 to 85 with acute or convalescent COVID-19. CDR3 loop: CASSQGGGRTDTQYF. CDR3 bases: TGTGCCAGCAGCCAAGGGGGCGGGAGAACAGATACGCAGTATTTT.